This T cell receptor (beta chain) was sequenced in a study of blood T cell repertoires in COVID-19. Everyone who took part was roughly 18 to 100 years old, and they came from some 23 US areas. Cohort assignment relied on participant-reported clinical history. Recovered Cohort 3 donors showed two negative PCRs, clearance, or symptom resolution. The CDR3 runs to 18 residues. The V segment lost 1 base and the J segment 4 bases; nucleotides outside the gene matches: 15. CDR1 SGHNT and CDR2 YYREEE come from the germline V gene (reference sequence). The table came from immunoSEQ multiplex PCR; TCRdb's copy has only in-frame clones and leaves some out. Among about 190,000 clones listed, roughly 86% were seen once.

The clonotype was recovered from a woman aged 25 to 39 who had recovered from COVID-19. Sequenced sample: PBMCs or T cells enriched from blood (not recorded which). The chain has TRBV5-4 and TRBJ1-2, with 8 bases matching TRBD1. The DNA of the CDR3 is TGTGCCAGCAGCTTGTTTTTGAGGACAGGGTTCTCTTTCTATGGCTACACCTTC. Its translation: CASSLFLRTGFSFYGYTF.